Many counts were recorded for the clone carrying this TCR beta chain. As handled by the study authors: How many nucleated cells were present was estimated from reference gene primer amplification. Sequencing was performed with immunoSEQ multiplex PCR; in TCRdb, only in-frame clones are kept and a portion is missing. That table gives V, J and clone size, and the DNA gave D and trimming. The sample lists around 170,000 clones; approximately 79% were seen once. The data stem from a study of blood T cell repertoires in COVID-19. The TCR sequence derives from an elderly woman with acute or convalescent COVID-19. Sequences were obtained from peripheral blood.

DNA of the CDR3: TGTGCCAGCAGCCAAGAAGAGGGGCGGGGAGCCTACGAGCAGTACTTC. Amino acid sequence: CASSQEEGRGAYEQYF. This chain uses TRBV4-2 with TRBJ2-7; perhaps TRBD2 as D (6 bases). The V gene's germline CDR1 is LGHNA and CDR2 YNFKEQ. V lost 0 bases, J lost 2 bases, and 14 bases lay in between. This CDR3 is 16 amino acids long.